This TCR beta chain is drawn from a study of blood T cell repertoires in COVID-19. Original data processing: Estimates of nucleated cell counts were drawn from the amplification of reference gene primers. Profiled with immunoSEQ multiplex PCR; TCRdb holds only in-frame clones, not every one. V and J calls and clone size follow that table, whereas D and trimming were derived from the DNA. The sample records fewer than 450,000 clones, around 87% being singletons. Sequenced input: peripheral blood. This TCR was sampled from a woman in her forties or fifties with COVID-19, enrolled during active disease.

The CDR3 here is CASSPLPRNQPQHF. CDR3 coding DNA: TGTGCCAGCAGCCCCCTTCCTCGTAATCAGCCCCAGCATTTT. The J gene is TRBJ1-5, the V gene TRBV4-2; D remains unclear. V lost 4 bases, J lost 4 bases, and 11 bases lay in between. This CDR3 contains 14 residues. CDR1 and CDR2 (germline): LGHNA, YNFKEQ.